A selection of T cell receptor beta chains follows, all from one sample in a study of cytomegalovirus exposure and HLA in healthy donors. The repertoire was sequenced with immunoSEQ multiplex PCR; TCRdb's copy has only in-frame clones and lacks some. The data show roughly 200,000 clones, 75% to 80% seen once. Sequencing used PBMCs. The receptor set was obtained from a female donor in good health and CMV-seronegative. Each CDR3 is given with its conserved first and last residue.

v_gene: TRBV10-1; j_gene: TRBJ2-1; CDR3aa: CASSESTSGEYNEQFF
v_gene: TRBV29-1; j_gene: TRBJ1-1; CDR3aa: CSVARDTEAFF
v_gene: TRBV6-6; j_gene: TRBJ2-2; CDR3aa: CASRRNTGELFF
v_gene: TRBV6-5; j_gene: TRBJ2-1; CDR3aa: CASSFGGRPYNEQFF
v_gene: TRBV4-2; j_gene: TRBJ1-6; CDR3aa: CASSRTGNSPLHF
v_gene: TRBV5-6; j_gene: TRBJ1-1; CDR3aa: CASSTGGGARAEAFF
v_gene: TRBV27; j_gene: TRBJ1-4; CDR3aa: CASRPARLLGEKLFF
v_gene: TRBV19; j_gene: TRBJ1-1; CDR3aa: CASSIEGPPRTEAFF
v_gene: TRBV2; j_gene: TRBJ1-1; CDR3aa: CASSDRVSAEAFF
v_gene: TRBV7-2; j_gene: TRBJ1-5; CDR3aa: CASSFPGQGYWGSDQPQHF
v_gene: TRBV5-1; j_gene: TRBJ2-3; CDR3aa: CASGLAGGPDTQYF
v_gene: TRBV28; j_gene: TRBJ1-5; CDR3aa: CASSQENQPQHF
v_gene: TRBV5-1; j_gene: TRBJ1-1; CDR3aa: CASSLDPAQDYEAFF
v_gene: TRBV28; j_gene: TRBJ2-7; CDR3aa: CASSFRQGLAYEQYF
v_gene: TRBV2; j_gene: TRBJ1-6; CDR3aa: CASSVGNSPLHF
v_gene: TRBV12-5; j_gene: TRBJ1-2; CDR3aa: CASGPQEYGYTF
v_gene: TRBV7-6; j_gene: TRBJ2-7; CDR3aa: CASSSGGSEQYF
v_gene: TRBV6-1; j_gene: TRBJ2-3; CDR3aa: CASSGKTGFGASTDTQYF
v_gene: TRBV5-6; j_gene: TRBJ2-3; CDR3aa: CASSWGLAGGGDTQYF
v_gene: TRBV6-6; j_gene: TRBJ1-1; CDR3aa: CASTPEQGYTEAFF
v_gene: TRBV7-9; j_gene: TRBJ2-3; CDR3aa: CSSSLDFRQGGTDTQYF
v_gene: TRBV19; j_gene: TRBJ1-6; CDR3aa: CASKYRGNNSPLHF
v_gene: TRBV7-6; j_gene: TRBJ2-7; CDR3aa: CASSLVLGSEQYF
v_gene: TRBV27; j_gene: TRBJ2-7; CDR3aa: CASPGRGQAYEQYF
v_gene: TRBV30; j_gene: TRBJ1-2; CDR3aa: CAWMRGTLNGYTF
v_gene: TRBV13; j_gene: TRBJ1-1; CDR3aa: CASSRGGAYEAFF
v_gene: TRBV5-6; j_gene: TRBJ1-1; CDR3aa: CASSLERYRGVAFF
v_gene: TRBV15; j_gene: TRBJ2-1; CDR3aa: CATSRVSPYNEQFF
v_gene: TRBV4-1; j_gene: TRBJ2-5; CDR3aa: CASSQGVLGAGQETQYF
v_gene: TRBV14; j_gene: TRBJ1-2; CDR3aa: CASSPLQGGYGYTF
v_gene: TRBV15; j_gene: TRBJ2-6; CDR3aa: CATSRDIGAGANVLTF
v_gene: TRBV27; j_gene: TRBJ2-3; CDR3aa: CASSLREFSTDTQYF
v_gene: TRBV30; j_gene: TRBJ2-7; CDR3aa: CAWEKGLQLSSYEQYF